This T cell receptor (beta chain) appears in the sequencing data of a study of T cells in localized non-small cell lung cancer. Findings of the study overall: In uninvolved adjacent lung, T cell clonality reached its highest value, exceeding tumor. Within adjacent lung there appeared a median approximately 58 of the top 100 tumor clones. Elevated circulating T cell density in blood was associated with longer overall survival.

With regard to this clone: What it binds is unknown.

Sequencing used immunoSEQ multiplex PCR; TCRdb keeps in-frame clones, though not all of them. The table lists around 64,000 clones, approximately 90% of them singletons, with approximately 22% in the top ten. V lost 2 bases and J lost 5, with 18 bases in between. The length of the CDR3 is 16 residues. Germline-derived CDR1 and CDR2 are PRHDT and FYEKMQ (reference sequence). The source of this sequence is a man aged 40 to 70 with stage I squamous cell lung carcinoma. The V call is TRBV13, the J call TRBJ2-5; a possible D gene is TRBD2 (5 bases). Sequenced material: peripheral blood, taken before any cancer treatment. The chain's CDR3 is CASSLKRSGSGETQYF. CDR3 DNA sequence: TGTGCCAGCAGCTTAAAGAGGTCCGGGTCGGGGGAGACCCAGTACTTC.